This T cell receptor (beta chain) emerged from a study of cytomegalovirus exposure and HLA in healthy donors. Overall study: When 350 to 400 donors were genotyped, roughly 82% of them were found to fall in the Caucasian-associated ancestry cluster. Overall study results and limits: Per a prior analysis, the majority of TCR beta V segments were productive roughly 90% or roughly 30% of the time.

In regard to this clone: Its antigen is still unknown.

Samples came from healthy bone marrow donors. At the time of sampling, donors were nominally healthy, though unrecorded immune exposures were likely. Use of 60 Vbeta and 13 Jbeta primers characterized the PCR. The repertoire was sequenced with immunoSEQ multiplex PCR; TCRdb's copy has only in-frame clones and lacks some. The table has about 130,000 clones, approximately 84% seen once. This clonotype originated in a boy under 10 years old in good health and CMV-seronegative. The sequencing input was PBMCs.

CDR3 sequence (DNA): TGCGCCAGCAGCGGACAGTCTAACACAGATACGCAGTATTTT. Translated, it gives CASSGQSNTDTQYF. V and J are TRBV5-1 and TRBJ2-3, with D tentatively TRBD1 (6 bases). The CDR3 is 14 amino acids. V was pared by 4 bases and J by 2 bases, with 11 bases between. Germline V lookup: CDR1 SGHRS, CDR2 YFSETQ. The entire variable domain, with the rest obtained from reference TRBV5-1 and TRBJ2-3, is as follows: KAGVTQTPRYLIKTRGQQVTLSCSPISGHRSVSWYQQTPGQGLQFLFEYFSETQRNKGNFPGRFSGRQFSNSRSEMNVSTLELGDSALYLCASSGQSNTDTQYFGPGTRLTVL.